The clone carrying this TCR beta chain was observed a handful of times. Its target is not known. The PCR had 60 Vbeta and 13 Jbeta primers. The table came from immunoSEQ multiplex PCR; TCRdb's copy has only in-frame clones and leaves some out. The table records 130,000 or so clones, roughly 79% of them present only once. This record belongs to a study of cytomegalovirus exposure and HLA in healthy donors. CDR3 length: 18 residues. Points from the study as a whole: In a later analysis, CMV-associated beta chains were mostly HLA-associated, it appeared. When analyzed later, a missense DCLRE1C variant was found to be linked to TCR beta V- and J-gene trimming.

V gene TRBV21-1 combines with J gene TRBJ1-6; TRBD1 is taken as the D call from the table, unchecked against the DNA. TRBV21-1 is recorded as a pseudogene. The TCR was taken from a woman between 40 and 55 years old in good health and CMV-seronegative. Specimen: PBMCs. DNA for the CDR3: TGTGCCAGCAGCAAAGCTTGGGCCAGGGCGACCTTTAATTCACCCCTCCACTTT. Translation: CASSKAWARATFNSPLHF.